This section outlines one TCR beta chain sequence together with its context. The ends were cut back, 5 bases at V and 3 bases at J, with 13 bases in the middle. CDR1 and CDR2 (germline): MNHEY, SMNVEV (reference sequence). This CDR3 is built from 15 residues. Libraries were prepared by immunoSEQ multiplex PCR; TCRdb keeps only in-frame clonotypes and omits some of them. The table includes approximately 100,000 clones, approximately 92% detected once. This sample is part of a study of T cell changes during pregnancy in multiple sclerosis. Here the sequenced sample was peripheral blood, taken in the second trimester of pregnancy. This clonotype was sampled from a female donor with multiple sclerosis, enrolled in a pregnancy study. The chain joins TRBV27 to TRBJ1-4, with D possibly being TRBD1 (6 bases). The CDR3 bases are TGTGCCAGCAGTCTCACAGGGTTGTCTAATGAAAAACTGTTTTTT. It encodes CASSLTGLSNEKLFF.